This entry is about one TCR beta chain. Its specific antigen is unknown. No base qualities exist here, and no much larger clone lies one base off it. Reading the label with the study, this specimen's treatment or condition is: randomized to nivolumab then ipilimumab (arm A) or the reverse (arm B). None of the trial patients had been given prior DNA-damaging chemotherapy. Samples were obtained from patients with melanoma enrolled in CheckMate 064, a randomized, open-label phase II trial of sequential checkpoint blockade. Tumor TCR sequencing used genomic DNA from formalin-fixed paraffin-embedded (FFPE) tissue samples. This record belongs to a study of sequential checkpoint blockade in melanoma (dated by TCRdb to between 2018 and 2021). In the study overall: In a 1:1 randomization, patients received either first-line nivolumab then ipilimumab (arm A) or ipilimumab then nivolumab (arm B). Maintenance nivolumab came after each of the two trial sequences. DNA from over 75 pretreatment melanoma tumor samples underwent TCRbeta immunosequencing. Approximately 23 patients had matched tumor biopsies taken before treatment and at week 13, after single-agent nivolumab (arm A) or ipilimumab (arm B). About 81% of the matched pre- and post-treatment tumor biopsy pairs came from the same lesion.

From its cysteine to its phenylalanine, the CDR3 spans 14 amino acids. Only the CDR3 region is kept as DNA, spanning 42 bases read in frame from base 1. From V the trimming removes 1 base and from J it removes 3 bases, while the gene matches leave 3 bases of the junction unaccounted for. CDR1 and CDR2, per the germline V gene, are MDHEN and SYDVKM. TCRbeta CDR3 regions were immunosequenced from genomic DNA with the immunoSEQ Assay. Prior to high-throughput sequencing, genomic DNA was amplified by bias-controlled multiplex PCR. As for how the authors treated the data: To quantify the absolute abundance of each unique TCRbeta CDR3 region, the sequences were collapsed and filtered. Clonality, defined as 1 minus Pielou's evenness, was calculated using only productive rearrangements. Tumor T-cell fraction was calculated by normalizing TCRbeta template counts to usable DNA, which was estimated from several housekeeping genes. A previously published method was used to identify clones whose frequencies were significantly greater in on-treatment samples than in baseline samples. This is the immuneACCESS table as TCRdb keeps it, with only in-frame sequences that have V and J called. A part of the clones is gone; compared with another copy, unresolved V genes explain less than half, and the rest is unexplained. Clone size and the V and J calls come from that table; the DNA yielded D and trimming. The sample profile shows fewer than 4,500 clones; about 20% of them were found once. The ten largest clones capture roughly 4% of the sample.

Overall results and qualifications from the work: Among patients in the nivolumab-first arm (arm A), tumor TIL clonality before treatment was associated with response (P = .04). Within-arm analyses of tumor T-cell fraction were constrained by small sample sizes and reduced statistical power. Patients with increases in tumor T-cell fraction and clonality by week 13 were approximately 30 times more likely to achieve clinical benefit. Tumor T-cell fraction and clonality were correlated with PD-L1 staining and CD8+ T-cell counts, but not with mutational load. The response-prediction model combining TCR metrics and mutation burden needs validation in larger, independent patient cohorts.

The material was tumor tissue (inferred from file names), obtained from a patient given nivolumab and ipilimumab in sequence. This TCR was sampled from a human donor with melanoma. The V gene is TRBV28 and the J gene is TRBJ2-7, with 7 middle bases fitting TRBD1. The CDR3 region: CASSLLTGNYEQYF. The bases read TGTGCCAGCAGTTTATTGACAGGGAACTACGAGCAGTACTTC. Extended through the reference TRBV28 and TRBJ2-7 proteins, this CDR3 yields the full variable domain: DVKVTQSSRYLVKRTGEKVFLECVQDMDHENMFWYRQDPGLGLRLIYFSYDVKMKEKGDIPEGYSVSREKKERFSLILESASTNQTSMYLCASSLLTGNYEQYFGPGTRLTVT.